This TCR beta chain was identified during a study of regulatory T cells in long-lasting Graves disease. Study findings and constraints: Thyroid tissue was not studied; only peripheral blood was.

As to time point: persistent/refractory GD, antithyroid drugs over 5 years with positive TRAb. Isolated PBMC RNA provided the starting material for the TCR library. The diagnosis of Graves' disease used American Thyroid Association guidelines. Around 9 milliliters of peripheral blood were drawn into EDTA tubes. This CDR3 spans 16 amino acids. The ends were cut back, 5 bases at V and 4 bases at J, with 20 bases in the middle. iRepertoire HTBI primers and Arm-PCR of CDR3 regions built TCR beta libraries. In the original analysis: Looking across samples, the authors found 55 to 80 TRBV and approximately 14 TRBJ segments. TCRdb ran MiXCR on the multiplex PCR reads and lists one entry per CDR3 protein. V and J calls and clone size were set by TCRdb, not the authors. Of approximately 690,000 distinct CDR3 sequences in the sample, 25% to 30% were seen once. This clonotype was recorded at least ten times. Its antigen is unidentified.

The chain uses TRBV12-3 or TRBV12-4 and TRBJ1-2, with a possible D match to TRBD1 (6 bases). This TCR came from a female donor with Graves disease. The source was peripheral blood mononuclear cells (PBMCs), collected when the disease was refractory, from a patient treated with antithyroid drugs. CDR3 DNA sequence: TGTGCCAGCAGTGTACGGGTGGGGGGCGCCGTCTATGGCTACACCTTC. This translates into CASSVRVGGAVYGYTF.